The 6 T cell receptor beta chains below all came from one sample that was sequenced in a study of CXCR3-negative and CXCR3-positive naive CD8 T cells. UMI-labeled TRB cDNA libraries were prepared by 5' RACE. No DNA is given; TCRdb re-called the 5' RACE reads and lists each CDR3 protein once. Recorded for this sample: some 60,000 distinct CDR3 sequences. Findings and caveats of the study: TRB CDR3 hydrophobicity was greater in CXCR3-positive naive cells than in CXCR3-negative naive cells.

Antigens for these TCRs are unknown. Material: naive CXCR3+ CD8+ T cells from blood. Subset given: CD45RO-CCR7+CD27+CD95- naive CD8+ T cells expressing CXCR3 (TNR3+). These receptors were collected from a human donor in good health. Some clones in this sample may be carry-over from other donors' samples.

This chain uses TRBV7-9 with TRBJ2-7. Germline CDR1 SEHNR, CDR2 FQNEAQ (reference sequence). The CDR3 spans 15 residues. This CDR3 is CASSLSYPGSYEQYF.

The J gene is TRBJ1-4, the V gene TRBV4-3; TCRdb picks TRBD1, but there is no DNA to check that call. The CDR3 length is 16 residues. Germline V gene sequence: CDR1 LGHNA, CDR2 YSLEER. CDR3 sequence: CASSQGTTGSPEKLFF.

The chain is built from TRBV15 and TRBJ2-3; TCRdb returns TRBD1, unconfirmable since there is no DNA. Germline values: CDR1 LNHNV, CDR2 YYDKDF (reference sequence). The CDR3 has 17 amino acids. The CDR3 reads CATSRAPRAALTDTQYF.

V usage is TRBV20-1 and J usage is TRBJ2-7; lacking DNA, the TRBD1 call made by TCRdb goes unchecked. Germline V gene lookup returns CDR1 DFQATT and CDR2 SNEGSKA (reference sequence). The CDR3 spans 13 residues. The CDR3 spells CSAQGEGSYEQYF.

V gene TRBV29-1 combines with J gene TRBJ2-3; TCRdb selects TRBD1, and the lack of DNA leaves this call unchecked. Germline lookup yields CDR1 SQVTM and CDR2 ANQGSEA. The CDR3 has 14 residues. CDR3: CSVLQGDRADTQYF.

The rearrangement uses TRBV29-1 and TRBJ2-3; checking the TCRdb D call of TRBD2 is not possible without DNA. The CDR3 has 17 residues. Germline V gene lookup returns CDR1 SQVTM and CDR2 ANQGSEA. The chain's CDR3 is CSVDGTSGGRSTDTQYF.